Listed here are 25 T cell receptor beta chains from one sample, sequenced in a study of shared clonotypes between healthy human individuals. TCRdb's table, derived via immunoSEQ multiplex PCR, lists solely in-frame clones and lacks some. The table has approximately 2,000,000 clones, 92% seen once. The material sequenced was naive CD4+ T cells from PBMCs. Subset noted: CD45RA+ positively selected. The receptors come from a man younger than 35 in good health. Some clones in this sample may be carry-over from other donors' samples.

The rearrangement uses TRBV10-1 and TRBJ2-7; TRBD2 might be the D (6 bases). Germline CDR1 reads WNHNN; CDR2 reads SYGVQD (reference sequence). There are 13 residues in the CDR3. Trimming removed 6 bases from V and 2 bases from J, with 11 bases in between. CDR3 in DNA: TGCGCCAGCAGACGGGGGTCGACCTACGAGCAGTACTTC. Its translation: CASRRGSTYEQYF.

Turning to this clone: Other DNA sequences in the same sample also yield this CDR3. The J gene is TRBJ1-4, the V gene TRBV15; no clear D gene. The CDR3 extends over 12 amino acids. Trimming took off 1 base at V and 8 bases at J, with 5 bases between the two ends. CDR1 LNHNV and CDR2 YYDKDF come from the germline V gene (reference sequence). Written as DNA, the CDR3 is TGTGCCACCAGCAGAGCCGACGAAAAACTGTTTTTT. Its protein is CATSRADEKLFF.

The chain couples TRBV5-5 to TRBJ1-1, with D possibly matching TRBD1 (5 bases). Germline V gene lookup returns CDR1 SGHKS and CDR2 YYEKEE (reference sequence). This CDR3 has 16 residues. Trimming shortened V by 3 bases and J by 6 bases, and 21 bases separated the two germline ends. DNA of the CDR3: TGTGCCAGCAGCTGGGACCCCCGGTCGCGAGGGGCTGAAGCTTTCTTT. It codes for CASSWDPRSRGAEAFF.

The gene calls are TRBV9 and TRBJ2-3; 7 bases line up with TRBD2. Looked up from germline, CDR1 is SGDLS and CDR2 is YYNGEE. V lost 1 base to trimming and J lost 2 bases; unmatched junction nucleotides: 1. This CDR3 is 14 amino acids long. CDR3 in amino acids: CASSVLADTDTQYF. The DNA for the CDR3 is TGTGCCAGCAGCGTACTAGCGGACACAGATACGCAGTATTTT. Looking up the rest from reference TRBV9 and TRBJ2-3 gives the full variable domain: DSGVTQTPKHLITATGQRVTLRCSPRSGDLSVYWYQQSLDQGLQFLIQYYNGEERAKGNILERFSAQQFPDLHSELNLSSLELGDSALYFCASSVLADTDTQYFGPGTRLTVL.

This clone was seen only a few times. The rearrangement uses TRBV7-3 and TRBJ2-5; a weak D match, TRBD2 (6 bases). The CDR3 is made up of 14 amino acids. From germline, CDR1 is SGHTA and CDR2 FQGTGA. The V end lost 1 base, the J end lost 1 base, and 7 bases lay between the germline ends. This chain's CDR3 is CASSLSSGQETQYF. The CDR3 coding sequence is TGTGCCAGCAGCTTAAGTAGCGGCCAAGAGACCCAGTACTTC.

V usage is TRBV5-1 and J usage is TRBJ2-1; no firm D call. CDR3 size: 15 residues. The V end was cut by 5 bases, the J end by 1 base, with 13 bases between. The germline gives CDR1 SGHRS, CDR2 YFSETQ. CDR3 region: CASRPLMGSYNEQFF. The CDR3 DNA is TGCGCCAGCAGACCGCTGATGGGGTCCTACAATGAGCAGTTCTTC.

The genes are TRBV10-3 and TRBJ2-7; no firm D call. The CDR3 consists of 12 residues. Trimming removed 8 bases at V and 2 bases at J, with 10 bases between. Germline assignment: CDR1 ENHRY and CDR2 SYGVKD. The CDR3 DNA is TGTGCCATCGGGGATTGGACCTACGAGCAGTACTTC. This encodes CAIGDWTYEQYF.

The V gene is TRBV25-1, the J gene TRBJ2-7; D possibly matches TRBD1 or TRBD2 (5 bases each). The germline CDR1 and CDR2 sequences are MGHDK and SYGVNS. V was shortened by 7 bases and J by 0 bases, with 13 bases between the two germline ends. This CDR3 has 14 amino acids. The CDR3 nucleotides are TGTGCCAGCACCCCCTGGGACGGCTCCTACGAGCAGTACTTC. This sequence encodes CASTPWDGSYEQYF.

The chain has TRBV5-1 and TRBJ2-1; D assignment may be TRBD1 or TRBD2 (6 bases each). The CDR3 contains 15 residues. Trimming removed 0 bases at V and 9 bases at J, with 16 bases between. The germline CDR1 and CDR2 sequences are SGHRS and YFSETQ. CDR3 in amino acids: CASSLDPGARGEQFF. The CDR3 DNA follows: TGCGCCAGCAGCTTGGACCCGGGGGCGCGCGGTGAGCAGTTCTTC. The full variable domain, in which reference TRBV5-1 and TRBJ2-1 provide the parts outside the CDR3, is KAGVTQTPRYLIKTRGQQVTLSCSPISGHRSVSWYQQTPGQGLQFLFEYFSETQRNKGNFPGRFSGRQFSNSRSEMNVSTLELGDSALYLCASSLDPGARGEQFFGPGTRLTVL.

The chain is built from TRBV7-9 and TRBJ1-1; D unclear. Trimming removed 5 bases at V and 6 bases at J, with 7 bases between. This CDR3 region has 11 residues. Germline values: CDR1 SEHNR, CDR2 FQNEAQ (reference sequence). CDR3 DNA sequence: TGTGCCAGCAGCAGTTCATCTGAAGCTTTCTTT. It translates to CASSSSSEAFF.

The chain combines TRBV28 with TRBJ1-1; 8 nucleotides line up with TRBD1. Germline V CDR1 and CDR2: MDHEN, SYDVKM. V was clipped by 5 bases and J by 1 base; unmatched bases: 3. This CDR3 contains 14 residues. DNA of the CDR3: TGTGCCAGCAGTACTCAGGGGGCGAACACTGAAGCTTTCTTT. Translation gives CASSTQGANTEAFF.

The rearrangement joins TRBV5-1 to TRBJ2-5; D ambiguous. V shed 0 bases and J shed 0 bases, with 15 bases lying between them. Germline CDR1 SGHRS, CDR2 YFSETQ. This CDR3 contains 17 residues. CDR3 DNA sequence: TGCGCCAGCAGCTTGGATCCCCCTAGGCGCGACCAAGAGACCCAGTACTTC. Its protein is CASSLDPPRRDQETQYF.

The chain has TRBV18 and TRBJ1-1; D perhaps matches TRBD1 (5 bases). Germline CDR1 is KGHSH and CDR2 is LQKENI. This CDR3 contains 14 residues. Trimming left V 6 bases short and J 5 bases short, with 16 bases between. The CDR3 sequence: CASSLGGGGTEAFF. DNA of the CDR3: TGTGCCAGCTCTCTCGGGGGGGGAGGAACTGAAGCTTTCTTT.

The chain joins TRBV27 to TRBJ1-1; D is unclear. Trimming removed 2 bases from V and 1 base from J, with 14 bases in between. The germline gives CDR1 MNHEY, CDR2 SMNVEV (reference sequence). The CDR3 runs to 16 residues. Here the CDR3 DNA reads TGTGCCAGCAGTTTAACGGCTGGAGGCCGGAACACTGAAGCTTTCTTT. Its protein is CASSLTAGGRNTEAFF.

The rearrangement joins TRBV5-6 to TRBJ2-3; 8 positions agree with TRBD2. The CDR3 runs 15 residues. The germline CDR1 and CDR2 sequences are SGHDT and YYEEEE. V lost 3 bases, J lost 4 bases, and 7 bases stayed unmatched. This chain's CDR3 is CASSSSSGSADTQYF. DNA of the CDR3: TGTGCCAGCAGCTCCTCCAGCGGGAGCGCAGATACGCAGTATTTT.

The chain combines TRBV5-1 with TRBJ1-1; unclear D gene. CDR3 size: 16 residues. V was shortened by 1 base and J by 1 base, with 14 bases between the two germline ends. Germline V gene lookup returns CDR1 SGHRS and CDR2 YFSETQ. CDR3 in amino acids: CASSLSGVRWNTEAFF. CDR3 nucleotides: TGCGCCAGCAGCTTGAGCGGGGTCAGGTGGAACACTGAAGCTTTCTTT.

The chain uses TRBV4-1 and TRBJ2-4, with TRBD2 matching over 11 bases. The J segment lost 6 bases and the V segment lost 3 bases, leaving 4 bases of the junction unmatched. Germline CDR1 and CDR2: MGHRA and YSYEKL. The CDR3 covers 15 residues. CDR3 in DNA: TGCGCCAGCAGCCAGGGACTAGCGGACATAAACATTCAGTACTTC. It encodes CASSQGLADINIQYF.

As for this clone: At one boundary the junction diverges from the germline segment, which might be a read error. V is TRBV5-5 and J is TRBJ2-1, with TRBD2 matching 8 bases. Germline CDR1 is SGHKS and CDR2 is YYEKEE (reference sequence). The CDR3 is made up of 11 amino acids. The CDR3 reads CASSPSGRSVF. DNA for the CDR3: TGTGCCAGCAGCCCAAGCGGGAGATCGGTCTTC.

The DNA for the CDR3 is TGTGCCAGCAGCTATGAATTCAGGGACGAGCAGTACTTC. Its translation: CASSYEFRDEQYF. This chain joins TRBV7-2 and TRBJ2-7; the D gene is possibly TRBD1 (5 bases). The ends were cut back, 4 bases at V and 5 bases at J, with 12 bases in the middle. Looked up from germline, CDR1 is SGHTA and CDR2 is FQGNSA. The length of the CDR3 is 13 residues. The full variable domain, in which reference TRBV7-2 and TRBJ2-7 provide the parts outside the CDR3, is GAGVSQSPSNKVTEKGKDVELRCDPISGHTALYWYRQSLGQGLEFLIYFQGNSAPDKSGLPSDRFSAERTGGSVSTLTIQRTQQEDSAVYLCASSYEFRDEQYFGPGTRLTVT.

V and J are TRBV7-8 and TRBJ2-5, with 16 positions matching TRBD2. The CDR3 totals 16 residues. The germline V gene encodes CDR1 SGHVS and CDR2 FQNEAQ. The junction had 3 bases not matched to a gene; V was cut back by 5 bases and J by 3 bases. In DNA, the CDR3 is TGTGCCAGCAGCCGGGGGACTAGCGGGAGGGAAGAGACCCAGTACTTC. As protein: CASSRGTSGREETQYF. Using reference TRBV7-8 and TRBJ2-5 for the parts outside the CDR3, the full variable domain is GAGVSQSPRYKVAKRGQDVALRCDPISGHVSLFWYQQALGQGPEFLTYFQNEAQLDKSGLPSDRFFAERPEGSVSTLKIQRTQQEDSAVYLCASSRGTSGREETQYFGPGTRLLVL.

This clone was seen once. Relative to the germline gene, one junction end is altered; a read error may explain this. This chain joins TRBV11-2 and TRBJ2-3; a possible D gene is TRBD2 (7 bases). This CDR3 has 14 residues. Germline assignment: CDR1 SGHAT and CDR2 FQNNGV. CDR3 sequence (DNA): TGTGCCAGCAGCAGGGGGACTATCACATATACGCAGTATTTT. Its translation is CASSRGTITYTQYF.

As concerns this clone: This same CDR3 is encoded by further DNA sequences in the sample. CDR3 nucleotides: TGTGCCAGCAGCTCTCGACTAGCGGTTAGCACAGATACGCAGTATTTT. Protein product: CASSSRLAVSTDTQYF. This sequence joins TRBV7-2 and TRBJ2-3; 9 bases agree with TRBD2. This CDR3 contains 16 residues. The germline gives CDR1 SGHTA, CDR2 FQGNSA. Germline trimming cut 4 bases from V and 0 bases from J; bases unmatched to any gene: 5.

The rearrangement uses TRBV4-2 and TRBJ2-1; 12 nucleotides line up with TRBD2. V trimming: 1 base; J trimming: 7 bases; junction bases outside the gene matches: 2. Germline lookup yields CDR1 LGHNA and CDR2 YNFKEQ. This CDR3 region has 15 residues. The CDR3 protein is CASSQGTSGVNEQFF. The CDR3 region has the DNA TGTGCCAGCAGCCAAGGGACTAGCGGGGTAAATGAGCAGTTCTTC.

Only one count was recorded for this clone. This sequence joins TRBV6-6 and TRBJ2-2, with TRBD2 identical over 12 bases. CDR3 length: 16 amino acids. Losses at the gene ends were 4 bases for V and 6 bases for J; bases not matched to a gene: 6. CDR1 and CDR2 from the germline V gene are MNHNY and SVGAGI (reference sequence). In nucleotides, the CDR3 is TGTGCCAGCAGTTCACTAGCGGGAGGTTACCCCGGGGAGCTGTTTTTT. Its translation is CASSSLAGGYPGELFF.

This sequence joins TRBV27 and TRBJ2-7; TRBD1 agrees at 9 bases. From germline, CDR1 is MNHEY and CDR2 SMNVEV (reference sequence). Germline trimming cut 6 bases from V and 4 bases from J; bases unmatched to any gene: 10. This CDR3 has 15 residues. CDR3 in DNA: TGTGCCAGCAGACTTACGGGACAGGGTCTATACGAGCAGTACTTC. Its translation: CASRLTGQGLYEQYF.